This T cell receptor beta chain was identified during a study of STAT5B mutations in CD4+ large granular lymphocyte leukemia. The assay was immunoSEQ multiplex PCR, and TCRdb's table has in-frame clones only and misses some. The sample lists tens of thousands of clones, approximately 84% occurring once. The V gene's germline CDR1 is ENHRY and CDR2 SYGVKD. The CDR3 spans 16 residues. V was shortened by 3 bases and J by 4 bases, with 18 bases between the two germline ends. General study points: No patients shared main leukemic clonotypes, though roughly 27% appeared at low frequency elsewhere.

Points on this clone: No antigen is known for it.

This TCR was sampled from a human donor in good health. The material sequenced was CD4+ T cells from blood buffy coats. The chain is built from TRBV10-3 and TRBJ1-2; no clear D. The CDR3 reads CAISERRRESIYGYTF. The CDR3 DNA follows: TGTGCCATCAGTGAAAGAAGAAGGGAGTCAATCTATGGCTACACCTTC.